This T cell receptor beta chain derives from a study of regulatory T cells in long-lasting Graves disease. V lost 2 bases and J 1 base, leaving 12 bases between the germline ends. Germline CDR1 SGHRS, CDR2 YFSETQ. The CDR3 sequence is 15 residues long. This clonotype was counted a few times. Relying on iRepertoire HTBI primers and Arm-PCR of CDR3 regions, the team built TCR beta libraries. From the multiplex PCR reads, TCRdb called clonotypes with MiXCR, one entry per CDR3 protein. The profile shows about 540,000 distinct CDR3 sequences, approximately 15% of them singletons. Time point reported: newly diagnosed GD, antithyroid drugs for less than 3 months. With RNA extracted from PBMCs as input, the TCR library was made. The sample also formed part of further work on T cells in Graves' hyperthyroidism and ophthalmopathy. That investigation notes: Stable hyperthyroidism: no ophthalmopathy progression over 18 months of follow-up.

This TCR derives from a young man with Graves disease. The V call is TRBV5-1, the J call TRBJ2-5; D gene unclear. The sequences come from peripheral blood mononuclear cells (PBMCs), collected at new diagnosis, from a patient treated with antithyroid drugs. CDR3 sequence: CASSFLVGPQETQYF. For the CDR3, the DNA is TGCGCCAGCAGCTTTCTAGTGGGCCCCCAAGAGACCCAGTACTTC. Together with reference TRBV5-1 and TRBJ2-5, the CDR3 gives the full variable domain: KAGVTQTPRYLIKTRGQQVTLSCSPISGHRSVSWYQQTPGQGLQFLFEYFSETQRNKGNFPGRFSGRQFSNSRSEMNVSTLELGDSALYLCASSFLVGPQETQYFGPGTRLLVL.